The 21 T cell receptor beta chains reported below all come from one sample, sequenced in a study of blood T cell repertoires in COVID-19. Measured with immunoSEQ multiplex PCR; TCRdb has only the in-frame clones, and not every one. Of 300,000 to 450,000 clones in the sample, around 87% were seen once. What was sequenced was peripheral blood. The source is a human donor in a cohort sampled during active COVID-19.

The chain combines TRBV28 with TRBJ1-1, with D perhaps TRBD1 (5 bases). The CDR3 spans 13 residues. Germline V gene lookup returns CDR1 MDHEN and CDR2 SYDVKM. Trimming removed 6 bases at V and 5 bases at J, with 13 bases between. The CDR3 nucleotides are TGTGCCAGCAGGGACACAGGAGAAACTGAAGCTTTCTTT. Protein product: CASRDTGETEAFF.

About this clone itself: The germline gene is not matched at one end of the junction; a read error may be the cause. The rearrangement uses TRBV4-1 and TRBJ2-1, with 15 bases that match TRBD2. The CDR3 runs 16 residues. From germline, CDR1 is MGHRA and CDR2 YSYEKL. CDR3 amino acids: CASSPWTSGRDKEQFF. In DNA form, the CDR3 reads TGCGCCAGCAGCCCGTGGACTAGCGGGAGGGACAAGGAGCAGTTCTTC.

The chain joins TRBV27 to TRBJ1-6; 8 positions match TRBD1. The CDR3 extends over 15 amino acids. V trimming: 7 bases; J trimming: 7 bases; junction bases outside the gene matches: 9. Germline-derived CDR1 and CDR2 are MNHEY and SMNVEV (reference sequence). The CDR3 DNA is TGTGCCAGCACCTTCGGGGACAGGCCAAATTCACCCCTCCACTTT. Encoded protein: CASTFGDRPNSPLHF.

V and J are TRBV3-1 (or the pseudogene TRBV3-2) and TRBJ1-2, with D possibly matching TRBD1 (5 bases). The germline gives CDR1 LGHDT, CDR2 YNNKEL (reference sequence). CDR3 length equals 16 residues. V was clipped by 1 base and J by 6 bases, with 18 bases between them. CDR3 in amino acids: CASSQVRGAGPDGYTF. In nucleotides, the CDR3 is TGTGCCAGCAGCCAAGTTAGGGGAGCGGGACCAGATGGCTACACCTTC.

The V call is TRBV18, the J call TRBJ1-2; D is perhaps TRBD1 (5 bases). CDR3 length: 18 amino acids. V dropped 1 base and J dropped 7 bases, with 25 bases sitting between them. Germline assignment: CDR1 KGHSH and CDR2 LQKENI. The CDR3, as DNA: TGTGCCAGCTCACCACAGGCGGGACGACGGAAGGGTCCGGGTGGCTACACCTTC. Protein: CASSPQAGRRKGPGGYTF.

Written as DNA, the CDR3 is TGTGCCAGCAGCAGAACTAGCGGGACCTTTGAGCAGTACTTC. Its protein product is CASSRTSGTFEQYF. J is TRBJ2-7 and V is TRBV7-6; 10 nucleotides align to TRBD2. The CDR3 loop spans 14 amino acids. The V gene end was trimmed by 5 bases and the J gene end by 7 bases; junction bases not matched to a gene: 8. The germline gives CDR1 SGHVS, CDR2 FNYEAQ. The full variable domain, completed using reference TRBV7-6 and TRBJ2-7, is GAGVSQSPRYKVTKRGQDVALRCDPISGHVSLYWYRQALGQGPEFLTYFNYEAQQDKSGLPNDRFSAERPEGSISTLTIQRTEQRDSAMYRCASSRTSGTFEQYFGPGTRLTVT.

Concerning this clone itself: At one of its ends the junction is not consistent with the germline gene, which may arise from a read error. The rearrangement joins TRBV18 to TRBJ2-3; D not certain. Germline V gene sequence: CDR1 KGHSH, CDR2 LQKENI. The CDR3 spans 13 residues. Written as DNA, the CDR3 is TGTGCCACCTCACCTCCTAGCACAGATACGCAGTATTTT. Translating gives CATSPPSTDTQYF.

The CDR3 nucleotides read TGTGCCACCAGCAGGGACAAAGCGAATAATTCACCCCTCCACTTT. Residues: CATSRDKANNSPLHF. This rearrangement joins TRBV15 to TRBJ1-6; maybe TRBD1 (5 bases). CDR3 length equals 15 residues. Germline V gene data show CDR1 as LNHNV and CDR2 as YYDKDF (reference sequence). With 3 bases removed from V and 5 bases from J, the gap between germline ends came to 11 bases.

The CDR3 loop is CASSPRSSGGTDTQYF. Here the CDR3 DNA reads TGTGCCAGCAGCCCGAGATCTAGCGGGGGCACAGATACGCAGTATTTT. The chain uses TRBV21-1 and TRBJ2-3; the table calls TRBD2, which could not be checked here. TRBV21-1 is assigned pseudogene status. The CDR3 is 16 amino acids.

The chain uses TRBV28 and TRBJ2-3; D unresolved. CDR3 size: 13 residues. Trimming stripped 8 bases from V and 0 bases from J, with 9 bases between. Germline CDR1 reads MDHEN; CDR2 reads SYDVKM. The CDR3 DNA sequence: TGTGCCAGCGGGCTATCCAGCACAGATACGCAGTATTTT. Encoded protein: CASGLSSTDTQYF.

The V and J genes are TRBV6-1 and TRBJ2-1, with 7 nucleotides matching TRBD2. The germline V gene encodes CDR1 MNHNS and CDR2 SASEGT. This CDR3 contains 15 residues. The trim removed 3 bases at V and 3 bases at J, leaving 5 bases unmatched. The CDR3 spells CASSETSSGYNEQFF. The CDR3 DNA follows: TGTGCCAGCAGTGAGACTAGCAGTGGCTACAATGAGCAGTTCTTC.

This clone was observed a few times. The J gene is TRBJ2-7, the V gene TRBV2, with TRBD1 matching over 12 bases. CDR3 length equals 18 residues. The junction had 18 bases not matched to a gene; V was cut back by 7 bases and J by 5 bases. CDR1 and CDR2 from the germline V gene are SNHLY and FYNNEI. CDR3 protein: CASNVPGQGAVISNEQYF. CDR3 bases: TGTGCCAGCAACGTCCCGGGACAGGGGGCGGTAATTTCCAACGAGCAGTACTTC.

The CDR3 loop reads CASGGGVNEKLFF. CDR3 DNA sequence: TGTGCCAGCGGGGGGGGAGTTAATGAAAAACTGTTTTTT. The rearrangement links TRBV27 to TRBJ1-4; perhaps TRBD1 as D (5 bases). The germline V gene encodes CDR1 MNHEY and CDR2 SMNVEV (reference sequence). CDR3 size: 13 residues. V shed 8 bases and J shed 4 bases, with 11 bases lying between them.

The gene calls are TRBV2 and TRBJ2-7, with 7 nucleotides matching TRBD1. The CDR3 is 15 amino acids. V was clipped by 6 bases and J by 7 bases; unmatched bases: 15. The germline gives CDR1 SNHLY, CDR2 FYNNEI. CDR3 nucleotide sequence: TGTGCCAGCAGAAAAGACAGGGAATCGGCATGGGAGCAGTACTTC. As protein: CASRKDRESAWEQYF.

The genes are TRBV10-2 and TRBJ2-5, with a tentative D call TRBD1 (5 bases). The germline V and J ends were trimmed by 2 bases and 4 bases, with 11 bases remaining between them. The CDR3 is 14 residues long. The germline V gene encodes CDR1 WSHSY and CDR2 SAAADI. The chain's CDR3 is CASSERQGRETQYF. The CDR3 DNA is TGCGCCAGCAGTGAGAGGCAGGGCCGAGAGACCCAGTACTTC.

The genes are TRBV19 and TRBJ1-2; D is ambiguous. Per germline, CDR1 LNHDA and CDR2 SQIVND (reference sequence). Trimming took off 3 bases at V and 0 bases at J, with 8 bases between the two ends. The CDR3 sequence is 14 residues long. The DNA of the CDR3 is TGTGCCAGTAGTATTTGGAGAGCTAACTATGGCTACACCTTC. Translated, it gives CASSIWRANYGYTF.

For the CDR3, the DNA is TGTGCCAGCAGCTTGGTTAGCGGGCGGGGCGAGACCCAGTACTTC. This sequence encodes CASSLVSGRGETQYF. This chain links TRBV5-6 with TRBJ2-5; 7 bases map to TRBD2. Germline lookup yields CDR1 SGHDT and CDR2 YYEEEE. CDR3 length: 15 amino acids. J was trimmed by 5 bases and V by 0 bases; bases with no gene match: 7.

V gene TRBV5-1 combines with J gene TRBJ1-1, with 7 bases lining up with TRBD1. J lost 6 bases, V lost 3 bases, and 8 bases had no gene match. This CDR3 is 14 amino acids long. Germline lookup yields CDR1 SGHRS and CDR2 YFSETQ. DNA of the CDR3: TGCGCCAGCAGCTGGGGACAGAGTAACCCTGAAGCTTTCTTT. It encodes CASSWGQSNPEAFF.

The CDR3, as DNA: TGTGCCAGTACCCCCGAGGCCCAGTACTTC. Translating gives CASTPEAQYF. This chain joins TRBV19 and TRBJ2-5; no clear D. The V end was cut by 7 bases, the J end by 9 bases, with 9 bases between. Germline CDR1 reads LNHDA; CDR2 reads SQIVND (reference sequence). This CDR3 is 10 amino acids long. Together with reference TRBV19 and TRBJ2-5, the CDR3 gives the full variable domain: DGGITQSPKYLFRKEGQNVTLSCEQNLNHDAMYWYRQDPGQGLRLIYYSQIVNDFQKGDIAEGYSVSREKKESFPLTVTSAQKNPTAFYLCASTPEAQYFGPGTRLLVL.

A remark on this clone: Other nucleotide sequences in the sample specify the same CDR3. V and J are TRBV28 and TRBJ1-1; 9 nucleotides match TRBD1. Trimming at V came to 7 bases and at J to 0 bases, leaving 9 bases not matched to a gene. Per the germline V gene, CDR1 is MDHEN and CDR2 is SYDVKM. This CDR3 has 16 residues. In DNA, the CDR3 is TGTGCCAGCACTGGACAGGGGATGAAAATGAACACTGAAGCTTTCTTT. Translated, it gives CASTGQGMKMNTEAFF.

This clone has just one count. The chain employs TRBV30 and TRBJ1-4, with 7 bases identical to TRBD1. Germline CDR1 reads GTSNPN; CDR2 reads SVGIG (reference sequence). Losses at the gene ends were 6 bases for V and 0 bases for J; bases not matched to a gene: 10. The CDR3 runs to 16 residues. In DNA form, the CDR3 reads TGTGCCTGCCTTCCGGGACAGTGGGCAACTAATGAAAAACTGTTTTTT. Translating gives CACLPGQWATNEKLFF.